The clone carrying this T cell receptor (beta chain) has a single count. The data are from a study of blood T cell repertoires in COVID-19. The overall study: Sites in the United States, Italy and Spain provided acute and convalescent COVID-19 samples.

The CDR3 has 13 residues. V gave up 3 bases and J gave up 6 bases, with 10 bases separating them. CDR1 MDHEN and CDR2 SYDVKM come from the germline V gene. Profiling relied on immunoSEQ multiplex PCR, and the TCRdb table lists in-frame clones only, not all of them. The sample holds some 250,000 clones, approximately 83% seen once. The sequence was collected from a woman aged 45 to 65 who had recovered from COVID-19. The specimen sequenced was PBMCs or T cells enriched from blood (not recorded which). This chain joins TRBV28 and TRBJ2-3; no firm D call. This CDR3 is CASSLASVDTQYF. The CDR3 DNA follows: TGTGCCAGCAGTTTGGCCAGTGTGGATACGCAGTATTTT.